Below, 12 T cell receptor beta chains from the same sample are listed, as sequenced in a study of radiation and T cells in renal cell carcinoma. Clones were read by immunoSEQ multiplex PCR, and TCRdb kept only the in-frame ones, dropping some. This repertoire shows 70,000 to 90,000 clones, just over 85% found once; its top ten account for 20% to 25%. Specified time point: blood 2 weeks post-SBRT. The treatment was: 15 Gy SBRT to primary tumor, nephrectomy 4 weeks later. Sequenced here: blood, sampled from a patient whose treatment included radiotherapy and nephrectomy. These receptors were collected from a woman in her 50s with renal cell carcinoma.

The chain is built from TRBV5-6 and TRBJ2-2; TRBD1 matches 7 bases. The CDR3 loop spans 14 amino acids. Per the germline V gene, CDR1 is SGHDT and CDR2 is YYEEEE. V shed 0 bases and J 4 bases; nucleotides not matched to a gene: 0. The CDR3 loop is CASSLGQGTGELFF. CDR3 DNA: TGTGCCAGCAGCTTGGGACAGGGCACCGGGGAGCTGTTTTTT.

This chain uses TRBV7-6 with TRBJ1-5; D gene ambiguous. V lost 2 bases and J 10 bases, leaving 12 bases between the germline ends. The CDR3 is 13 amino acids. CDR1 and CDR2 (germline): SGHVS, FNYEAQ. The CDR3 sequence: CASSLLSGSPQHF. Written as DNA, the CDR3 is TGTGCCAGCAGCTTATTGTCTGGCAGCCCCCAGCATTTT.

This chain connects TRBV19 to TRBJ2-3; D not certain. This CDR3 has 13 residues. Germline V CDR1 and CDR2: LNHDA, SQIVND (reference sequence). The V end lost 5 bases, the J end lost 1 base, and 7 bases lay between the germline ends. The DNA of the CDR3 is TGTGCCAGTAGTTTGAGAGGCACAGATACGCAGTATTTT. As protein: CASSLRGTDTQYF.

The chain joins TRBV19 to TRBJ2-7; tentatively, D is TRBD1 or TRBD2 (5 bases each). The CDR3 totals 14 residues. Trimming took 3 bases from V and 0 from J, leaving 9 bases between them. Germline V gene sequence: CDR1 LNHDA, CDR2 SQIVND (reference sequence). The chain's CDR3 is CASSIPGASYEQYF. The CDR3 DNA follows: TGTGCCAGTAGTATCCCCGGGGCCTCCTACGAGCAGTACTTC.

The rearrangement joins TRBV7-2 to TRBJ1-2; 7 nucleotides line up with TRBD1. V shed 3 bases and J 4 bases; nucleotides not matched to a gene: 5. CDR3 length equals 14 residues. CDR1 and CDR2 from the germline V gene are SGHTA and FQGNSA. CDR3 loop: CASSLPGGSYGYTF. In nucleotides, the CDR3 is TGTGCCAGCAGCTTGCCAGGGGGAAGCTATGGCTACACCTTC.

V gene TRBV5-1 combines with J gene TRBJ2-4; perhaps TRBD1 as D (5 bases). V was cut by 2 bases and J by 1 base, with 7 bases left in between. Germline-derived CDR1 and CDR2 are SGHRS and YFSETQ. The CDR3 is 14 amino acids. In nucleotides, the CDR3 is TGCGCCAGCAGCTTAGGACACGCCAAAAACATTCAGTACTTC. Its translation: CASSLGHAKNIQYF.

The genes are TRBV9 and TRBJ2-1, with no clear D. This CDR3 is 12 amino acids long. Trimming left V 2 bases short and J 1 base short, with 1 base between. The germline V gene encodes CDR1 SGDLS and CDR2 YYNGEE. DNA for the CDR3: TGTGCCAGCAGCGTGTCCTACAATGAGCAGTTCTTC. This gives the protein CASSVSYNEQFF.

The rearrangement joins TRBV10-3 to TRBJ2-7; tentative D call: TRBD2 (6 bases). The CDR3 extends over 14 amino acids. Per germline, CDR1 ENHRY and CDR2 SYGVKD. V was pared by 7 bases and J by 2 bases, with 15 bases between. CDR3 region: CAINPGTPAYEQYF. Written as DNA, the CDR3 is TGTGCCATCAACCCCGGGACTCCAGCCTACGAGCAGTACTTC.

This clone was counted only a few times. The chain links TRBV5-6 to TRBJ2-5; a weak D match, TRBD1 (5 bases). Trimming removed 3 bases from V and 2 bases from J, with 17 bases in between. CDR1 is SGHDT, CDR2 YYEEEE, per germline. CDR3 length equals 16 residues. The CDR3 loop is CASSSEVRQFQETQYF. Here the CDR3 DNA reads TGTGCCAGCAGCTCTGAGGTCCGACAGTTTCAAGAGACCCAGTACTTC.

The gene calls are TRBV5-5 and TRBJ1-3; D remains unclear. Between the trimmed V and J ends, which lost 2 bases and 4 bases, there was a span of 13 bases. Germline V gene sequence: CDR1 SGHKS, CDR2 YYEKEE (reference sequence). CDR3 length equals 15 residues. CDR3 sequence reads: CASSLDRTGGNTIYF. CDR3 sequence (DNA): TGTGCCAGCAGCTTAGATCGGACGGGGGGAAACACCATATATTTT.

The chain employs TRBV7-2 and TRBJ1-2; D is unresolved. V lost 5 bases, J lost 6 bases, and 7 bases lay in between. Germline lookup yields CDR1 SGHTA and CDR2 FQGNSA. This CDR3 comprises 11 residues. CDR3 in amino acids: CASSPAHGYTF. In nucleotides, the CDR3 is TGTGCCAGCAGCCCGGCCCATGGCTACACCTTC.

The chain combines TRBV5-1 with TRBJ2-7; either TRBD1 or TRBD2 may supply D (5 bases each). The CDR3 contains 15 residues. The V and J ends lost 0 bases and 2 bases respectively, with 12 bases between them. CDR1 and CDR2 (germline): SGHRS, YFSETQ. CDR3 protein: CASSLDLGDAYEQYF. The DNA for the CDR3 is TGCGCCAGCAGCTTGGATCTTGGGGACGCCTACGAGCAGTACTTC.